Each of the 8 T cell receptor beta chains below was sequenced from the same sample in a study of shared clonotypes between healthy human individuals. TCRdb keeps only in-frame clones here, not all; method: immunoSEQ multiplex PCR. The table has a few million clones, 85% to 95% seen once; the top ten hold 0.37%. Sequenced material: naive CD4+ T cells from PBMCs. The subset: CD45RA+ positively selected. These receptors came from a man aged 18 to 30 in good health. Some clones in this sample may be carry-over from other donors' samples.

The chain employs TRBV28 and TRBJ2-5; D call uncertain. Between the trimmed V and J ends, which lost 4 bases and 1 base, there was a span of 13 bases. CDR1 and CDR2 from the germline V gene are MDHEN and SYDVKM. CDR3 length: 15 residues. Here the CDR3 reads CASSSLREPQETQYF. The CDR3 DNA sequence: TGTGCCAGCAGTTCACTCCGTGAGCCCCAAGAGACCCAGTACTTC.

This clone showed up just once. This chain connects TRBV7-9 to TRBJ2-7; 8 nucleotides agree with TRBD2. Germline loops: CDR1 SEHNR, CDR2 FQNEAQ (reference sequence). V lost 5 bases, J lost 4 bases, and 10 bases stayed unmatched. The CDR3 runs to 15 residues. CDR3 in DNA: TGTGCCAGCAGCCCTCCGGGAGGGCGGTATTACGAGCAGTACTTC. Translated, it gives CASSPPGGRYYEQYF.

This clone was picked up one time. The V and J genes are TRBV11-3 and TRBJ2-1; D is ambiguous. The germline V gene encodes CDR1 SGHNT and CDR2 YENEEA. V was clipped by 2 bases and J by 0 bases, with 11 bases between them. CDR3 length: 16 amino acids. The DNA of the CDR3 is TGTGCCAGCAGCTTAAGATCTACTACCTCCTACAATGAGCAGTTCTTC. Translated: CASSLRSTTSYNEQFF.

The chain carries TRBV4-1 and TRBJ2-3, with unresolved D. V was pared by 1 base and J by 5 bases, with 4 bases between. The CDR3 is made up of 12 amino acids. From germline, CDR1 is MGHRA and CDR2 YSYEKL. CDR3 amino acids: CASSQVIDTQYF. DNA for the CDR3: TGCGCCAGCAGCCAAGTTATAGATACGCAGTATTTT.

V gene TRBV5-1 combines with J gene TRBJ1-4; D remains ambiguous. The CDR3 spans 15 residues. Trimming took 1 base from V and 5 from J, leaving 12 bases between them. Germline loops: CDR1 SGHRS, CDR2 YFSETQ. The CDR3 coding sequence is TGCGCCAGCAGCTTGATTTCAGGTTACAATGAAAAACTGTTTTTT. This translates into CASSLISGYNEKLFF.

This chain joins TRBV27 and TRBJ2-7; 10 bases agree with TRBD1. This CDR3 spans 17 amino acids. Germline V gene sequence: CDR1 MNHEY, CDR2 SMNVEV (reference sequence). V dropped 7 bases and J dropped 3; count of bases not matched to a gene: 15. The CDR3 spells CASTLLHPGQGYYEQYF. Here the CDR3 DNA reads TGTGCCAGCACCCTACTTCACCCGGGACAGGGGTACTACGAGCAGTACTTC.

The CDR3 DNA reads TGTGCCATCAGCGAGGAAAAGGGGTACCCCTCCGAGCAGTACTTC. It specifies CAISEEKGYPSEQYF. The chain joins TRBV10-3 to TRBJ2-7; tentatively, D is TRBD1 (5 bases). Germline-derived CDR1 and CDR2 are ENHRY and SYGVKD. V was cut by 6 bases and J by 6 bases, with 21 bases left in between. The CDR3 covers 15 residues.

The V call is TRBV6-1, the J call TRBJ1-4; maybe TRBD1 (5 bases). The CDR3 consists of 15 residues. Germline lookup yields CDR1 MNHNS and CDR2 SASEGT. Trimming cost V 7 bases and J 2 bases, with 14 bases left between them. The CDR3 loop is CASTSRGETNEKLFF. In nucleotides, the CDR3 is TGTGCCAGCACCTCACGGGGGGAGACTAATGAAAAACTGTTTTTT.